The source of this T cell receptor beta chain is a study of CD8 T cells in Susac syndrome. This clonotype is a singleton in its sample. Negative isolation yielded the CD8+ and CD4+ T cells, while FACS enriched the TEMRA cells. Random hexamers were used to reverse transcribe the RNA input (about 0.5 to 1 ug). One entry per CDR3 protein results from TCRdb running MiXCR on the immunoSEQ multiplex PCR reads. The sample has 180,000 or so distinct CDR3 sequences, around 95% seen once; the top ten hold more than 0.12%. The sample consisted of CD4+ T cells from PBMCs. This TCR was sampled from a human donor in good health.

The CDR3 sequence is CASSSQGEEGYTF. The CDR3 region has the DNA TGCGCCAGCAGCTCACAGGGGGAGGAAGGCTACACCTTC. The chain carries TRBV5-1 and TRBJ1-2; 8 bases agree with TRBD1. Germline CDR1 reads SGHRS; CDR2 reads YFSETQ. The CDR3 is 13 amino acids. V shed 3 bases, J shed 8 bases, and the junction held 6 bases outside the gene matches.